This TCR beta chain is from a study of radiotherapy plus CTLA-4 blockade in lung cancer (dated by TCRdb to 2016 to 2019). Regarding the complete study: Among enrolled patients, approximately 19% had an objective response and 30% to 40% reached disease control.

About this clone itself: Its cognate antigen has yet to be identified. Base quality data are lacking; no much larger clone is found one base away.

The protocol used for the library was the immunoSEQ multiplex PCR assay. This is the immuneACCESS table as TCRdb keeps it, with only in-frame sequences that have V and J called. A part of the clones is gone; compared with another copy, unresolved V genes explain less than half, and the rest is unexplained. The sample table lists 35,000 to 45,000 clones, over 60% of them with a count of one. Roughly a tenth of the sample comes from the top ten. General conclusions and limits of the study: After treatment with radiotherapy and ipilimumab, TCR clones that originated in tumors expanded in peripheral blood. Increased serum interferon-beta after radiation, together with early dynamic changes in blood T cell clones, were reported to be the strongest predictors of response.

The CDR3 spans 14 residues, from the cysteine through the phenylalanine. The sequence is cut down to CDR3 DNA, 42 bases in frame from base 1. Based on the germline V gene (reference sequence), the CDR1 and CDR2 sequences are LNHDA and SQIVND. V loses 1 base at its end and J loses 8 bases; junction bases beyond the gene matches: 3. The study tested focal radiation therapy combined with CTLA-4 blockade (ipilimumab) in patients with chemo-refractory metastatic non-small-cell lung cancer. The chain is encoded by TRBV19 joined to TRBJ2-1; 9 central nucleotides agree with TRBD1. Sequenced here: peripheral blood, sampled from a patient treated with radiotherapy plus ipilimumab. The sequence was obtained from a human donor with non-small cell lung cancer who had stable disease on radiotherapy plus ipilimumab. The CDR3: CASSIVTGGHEQFF. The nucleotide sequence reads TGTGCCAGTAGTATAGTGACAGGGGGTCATGAGCAGTTCTTC.